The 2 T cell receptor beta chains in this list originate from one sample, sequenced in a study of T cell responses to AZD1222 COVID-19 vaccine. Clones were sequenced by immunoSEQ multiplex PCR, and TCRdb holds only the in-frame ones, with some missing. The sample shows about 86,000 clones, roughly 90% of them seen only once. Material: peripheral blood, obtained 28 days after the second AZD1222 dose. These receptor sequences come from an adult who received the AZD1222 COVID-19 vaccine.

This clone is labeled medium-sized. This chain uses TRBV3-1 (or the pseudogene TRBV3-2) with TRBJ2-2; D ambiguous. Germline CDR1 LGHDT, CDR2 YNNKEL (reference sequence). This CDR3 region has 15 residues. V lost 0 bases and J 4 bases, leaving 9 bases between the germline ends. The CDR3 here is CASSQDFSPTGELFF. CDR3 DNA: TGTGCCAGCAGCCAAGACTTTAGCCCCACCGGGGAGCTGTTTTTT.

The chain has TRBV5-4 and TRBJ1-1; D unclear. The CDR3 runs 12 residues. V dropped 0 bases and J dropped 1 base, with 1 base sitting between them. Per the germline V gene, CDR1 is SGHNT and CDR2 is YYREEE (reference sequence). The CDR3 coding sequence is TGTGCCAGCAGCTTGGCGAACACTGAAGCTTTCTTT. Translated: CASSLANTEAFF.